This TCR beta chain stems from a study of blood T cell repertoires in COVID-19. In the study overall: Samples came from the United States, Italy and Spain, spanning acute and convalescent COVID-19. Nucleic acid was either cDNA or gDNA, and it came from T cells, B-cell-depleted T cells, or PBMCs.

In germline, CDR1 is MDHEN, CDR2 SYDVKM. The CDR3 has 15 residues. The junction had 8 bases not matched to a gene; V was cut back by 6 bases and J by 9 bases. The repertoire was sequenced with immunoSEQ multiplex PCR; TCRdb's copy has only in-frame clones and lacks some. Here the sample spans 150,000 or so clones, around 86% being singletons. Sequencing input: peripheral blood. This TCR was sampled from an elderly man with acute or convalescent COVID-19. The chain carries TRBV28 and TRBJ1-6; 10 nucleotides align to TRBD1. CDR3 sequence reads: CASRTGTGAGSPLHF. CDR3 bases: TGTGCCAGCAGGACGGGGACAGGGGCAGGTTCACCCCTCCACTTT.